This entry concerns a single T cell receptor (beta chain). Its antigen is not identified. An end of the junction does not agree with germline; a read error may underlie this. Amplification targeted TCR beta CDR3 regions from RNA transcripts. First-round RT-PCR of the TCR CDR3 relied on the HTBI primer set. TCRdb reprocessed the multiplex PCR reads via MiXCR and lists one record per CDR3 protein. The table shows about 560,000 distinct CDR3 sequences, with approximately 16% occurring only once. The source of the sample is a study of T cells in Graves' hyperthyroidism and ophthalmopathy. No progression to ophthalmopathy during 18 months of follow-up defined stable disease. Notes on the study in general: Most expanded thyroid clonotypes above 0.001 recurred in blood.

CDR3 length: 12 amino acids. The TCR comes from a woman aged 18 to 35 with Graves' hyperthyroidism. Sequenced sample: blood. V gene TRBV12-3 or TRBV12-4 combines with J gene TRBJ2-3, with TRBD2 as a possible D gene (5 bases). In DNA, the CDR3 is TGTGCCAGCAGTGTAGCGCCGGATACGCAGTATTTT. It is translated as CASSVAPDTQYF.